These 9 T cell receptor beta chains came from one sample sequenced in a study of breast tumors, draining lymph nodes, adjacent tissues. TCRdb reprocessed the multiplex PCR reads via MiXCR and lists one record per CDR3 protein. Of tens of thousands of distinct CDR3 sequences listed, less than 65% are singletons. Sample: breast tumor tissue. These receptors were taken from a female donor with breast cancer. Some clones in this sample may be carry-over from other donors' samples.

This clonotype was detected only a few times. In DNA, the CDR3 is TGTGCCAGCAGCGGGGGACAGGCTAACAATGAGCAGTTCTTC. Amino acids: CASSGGQANNEQFF. V and J are TRBV5-5 and TRBJ2-1; 8 nucleotides match TRBD1. In germline, CDR1 is SGHKS, CDR2 YYEKEE (reference sequence). The CDR3 spans 14 residues. After removal of 4 bases from V and 5 bases from J, the junction contained 5 bases not matched to a gene.

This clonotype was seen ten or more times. Here the CDR3 DNA reads TGTGCCAGCGTTAGGGGGGGCGGGGAGCTGTTTTTT. It encodes CASVRGGGELFF. The chain recombines TRBV12-3 or TRBV12-4 with TRBJ2-2, with D maybe TRBD2 (7 bases). This CDR3 is built from 12 residues. The ends were cut back, 8 bases at V and 7 bases at J, with 11 bases in the middle.

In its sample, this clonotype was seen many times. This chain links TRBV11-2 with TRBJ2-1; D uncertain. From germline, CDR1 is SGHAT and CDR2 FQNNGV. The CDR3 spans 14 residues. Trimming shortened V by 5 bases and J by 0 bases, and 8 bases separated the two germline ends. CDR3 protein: CASSLGYSYNEQFF. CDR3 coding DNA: TGTGCCAGCAGCCTTGGGTACTCCTACAATGAGCAGTTCTTC. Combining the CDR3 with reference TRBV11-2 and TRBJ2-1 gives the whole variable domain EAGVAQSPRYKIIEKRQSVAFWCNPISGHATLYWYQQILGQGPKLLIQFQNNGVVDDSQLPKDRFSAERLKGVDSTLKIQPAKLEDSAVYLCASSLGYSYNEQFFGPGTRLTVL.

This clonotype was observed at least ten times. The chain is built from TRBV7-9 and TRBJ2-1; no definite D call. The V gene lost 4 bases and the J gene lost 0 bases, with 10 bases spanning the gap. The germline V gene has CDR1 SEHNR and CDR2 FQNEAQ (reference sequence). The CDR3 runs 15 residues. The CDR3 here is CASSSPHRSYNEQFF. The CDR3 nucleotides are TGTGCCAGCAGCTCCCCTCACCGCTCCTACAATGAGCAGTTCTTC.

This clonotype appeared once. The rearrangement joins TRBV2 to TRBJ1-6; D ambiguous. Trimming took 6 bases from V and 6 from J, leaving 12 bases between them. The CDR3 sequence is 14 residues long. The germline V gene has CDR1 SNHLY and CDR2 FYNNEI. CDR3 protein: CASRELDLNSPLHF. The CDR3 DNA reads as TGTGCCAGCAGGGAACTAGACCTTAATTCACCCCTCCACTTT.

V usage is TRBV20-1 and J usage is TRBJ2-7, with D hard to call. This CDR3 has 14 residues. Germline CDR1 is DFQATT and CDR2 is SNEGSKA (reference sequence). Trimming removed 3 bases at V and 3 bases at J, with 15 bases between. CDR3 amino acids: CSASDSAFGYEQYF. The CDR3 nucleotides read TGCAGTGCTAGTGATTCCGCCTTTGGCTACGAGCAGTACTTC.

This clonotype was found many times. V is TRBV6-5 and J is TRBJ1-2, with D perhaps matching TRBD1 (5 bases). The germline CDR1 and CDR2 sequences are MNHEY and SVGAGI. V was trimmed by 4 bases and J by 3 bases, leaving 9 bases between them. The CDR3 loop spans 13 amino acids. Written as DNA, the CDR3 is TGTGCCAGCAGTTGGCAGGGCTACTATGGCTACACCTTC. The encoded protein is CASSWQGYYGYTF.

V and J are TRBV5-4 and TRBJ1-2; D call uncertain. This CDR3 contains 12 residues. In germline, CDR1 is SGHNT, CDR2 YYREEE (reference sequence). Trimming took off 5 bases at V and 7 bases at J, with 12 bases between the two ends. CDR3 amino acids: CASSRNTFGYTF. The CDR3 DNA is TGTGCCAGCAGTCGGAACACGTTTGGCTACACCTTC.

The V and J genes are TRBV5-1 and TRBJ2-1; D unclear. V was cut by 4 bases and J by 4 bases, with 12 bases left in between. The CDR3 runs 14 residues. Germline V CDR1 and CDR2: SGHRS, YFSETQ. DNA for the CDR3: TGCGCCAGCAGCCTCATCACAGTTTACAATGAGCAGTTCTTC. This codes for CASSLITVYNEQFF.